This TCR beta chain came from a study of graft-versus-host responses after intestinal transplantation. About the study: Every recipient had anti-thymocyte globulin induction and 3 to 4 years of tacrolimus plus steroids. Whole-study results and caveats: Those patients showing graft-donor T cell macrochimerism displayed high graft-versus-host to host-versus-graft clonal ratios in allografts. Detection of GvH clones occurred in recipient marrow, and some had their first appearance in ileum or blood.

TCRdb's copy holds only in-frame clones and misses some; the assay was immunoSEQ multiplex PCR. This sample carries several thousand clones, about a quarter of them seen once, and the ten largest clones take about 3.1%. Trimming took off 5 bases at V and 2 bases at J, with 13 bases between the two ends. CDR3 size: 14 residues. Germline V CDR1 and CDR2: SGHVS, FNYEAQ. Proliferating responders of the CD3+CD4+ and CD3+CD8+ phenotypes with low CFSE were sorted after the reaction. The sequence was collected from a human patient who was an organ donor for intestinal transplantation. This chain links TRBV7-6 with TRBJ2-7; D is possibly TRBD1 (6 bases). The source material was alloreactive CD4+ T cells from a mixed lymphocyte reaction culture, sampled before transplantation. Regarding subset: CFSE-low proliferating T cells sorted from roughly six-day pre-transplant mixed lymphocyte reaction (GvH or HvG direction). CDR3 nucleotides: TGTGCCAGCAGCCCCGCACCAGGGGCCTACGAGCAGTACTTC. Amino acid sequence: CASSPAPGAYEQYF.